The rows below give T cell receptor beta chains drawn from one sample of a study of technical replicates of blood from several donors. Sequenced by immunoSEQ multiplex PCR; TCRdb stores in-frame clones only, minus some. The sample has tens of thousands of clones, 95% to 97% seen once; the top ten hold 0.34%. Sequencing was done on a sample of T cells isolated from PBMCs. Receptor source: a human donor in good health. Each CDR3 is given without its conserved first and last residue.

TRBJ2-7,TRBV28,ASSLYGGVPHEQY
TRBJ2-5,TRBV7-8,ASSRWTGGQETQY
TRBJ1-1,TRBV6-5,ASTKPTGLNTEAF
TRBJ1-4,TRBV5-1,ASSLPTGGNEKLF
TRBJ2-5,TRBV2,ASIRQETQY
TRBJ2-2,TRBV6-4,ASSEVAGANTGELF
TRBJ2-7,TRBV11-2,ASSLGVPGEQY
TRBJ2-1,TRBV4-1,ASSQERLAGVYEQF
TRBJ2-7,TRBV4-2,ASSQDRTRALNYEQY
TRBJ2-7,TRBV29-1,SVGDSYSVGIYEQY
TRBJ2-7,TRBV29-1,SVWEGSRSYEQY
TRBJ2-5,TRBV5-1,ASSRTSGQETQY
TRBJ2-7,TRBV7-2,ASSLSSLSYEQY
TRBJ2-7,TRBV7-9,ASSLALVYEQY
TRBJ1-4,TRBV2,AGLTGPPEKLF
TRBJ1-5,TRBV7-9,AAGFNQPQH
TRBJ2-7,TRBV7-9,ASSSTTLYEQY